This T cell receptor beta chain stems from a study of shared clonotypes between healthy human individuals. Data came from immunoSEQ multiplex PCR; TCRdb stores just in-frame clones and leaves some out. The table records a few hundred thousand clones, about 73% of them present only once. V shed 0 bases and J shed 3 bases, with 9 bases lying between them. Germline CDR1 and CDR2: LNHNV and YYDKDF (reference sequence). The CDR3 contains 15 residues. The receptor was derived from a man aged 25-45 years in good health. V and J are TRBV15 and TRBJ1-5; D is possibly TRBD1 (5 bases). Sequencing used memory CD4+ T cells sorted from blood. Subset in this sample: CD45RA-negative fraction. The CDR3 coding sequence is TGTGCCACCAGCAGAGAACGGGACCACAATCAGCCCCAGCATTTT. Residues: CATSRERDHNQPQHF.